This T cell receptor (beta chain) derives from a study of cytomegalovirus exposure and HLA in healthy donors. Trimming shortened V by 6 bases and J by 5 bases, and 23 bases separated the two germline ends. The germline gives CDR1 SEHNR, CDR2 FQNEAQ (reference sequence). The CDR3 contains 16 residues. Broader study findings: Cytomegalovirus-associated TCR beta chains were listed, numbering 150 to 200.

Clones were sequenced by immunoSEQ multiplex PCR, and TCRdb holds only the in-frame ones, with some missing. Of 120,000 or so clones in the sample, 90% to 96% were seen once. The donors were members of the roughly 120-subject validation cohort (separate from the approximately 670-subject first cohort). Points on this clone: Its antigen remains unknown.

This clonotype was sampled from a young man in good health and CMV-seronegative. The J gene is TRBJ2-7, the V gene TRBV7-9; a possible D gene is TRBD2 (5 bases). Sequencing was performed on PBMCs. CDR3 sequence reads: CASRSTSGMLTHEQYF. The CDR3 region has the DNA TGTGCCAGCAGAAGTACTTCCGGGATGTTGACCCACGAGCAGTACTTC.